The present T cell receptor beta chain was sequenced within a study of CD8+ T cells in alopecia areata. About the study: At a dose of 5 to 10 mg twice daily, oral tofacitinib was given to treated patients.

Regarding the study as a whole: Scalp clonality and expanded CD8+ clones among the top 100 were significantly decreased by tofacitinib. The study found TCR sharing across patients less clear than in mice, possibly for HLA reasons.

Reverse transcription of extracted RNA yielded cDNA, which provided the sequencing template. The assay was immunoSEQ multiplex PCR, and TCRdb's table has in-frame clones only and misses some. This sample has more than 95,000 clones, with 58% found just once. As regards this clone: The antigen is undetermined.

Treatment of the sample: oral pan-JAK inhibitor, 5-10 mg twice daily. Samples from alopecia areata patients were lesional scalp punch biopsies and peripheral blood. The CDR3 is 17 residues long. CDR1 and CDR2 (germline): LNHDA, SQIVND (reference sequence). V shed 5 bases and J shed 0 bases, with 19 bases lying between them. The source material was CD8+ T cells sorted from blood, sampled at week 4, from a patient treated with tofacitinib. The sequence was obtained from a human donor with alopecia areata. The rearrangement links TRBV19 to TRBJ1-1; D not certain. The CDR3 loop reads CASSAGYGLSMNTEAFF. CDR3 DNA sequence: TGTGCCAGTAGTGCTGGCTACGGTCTGAGCATGAACACTGAAGCTTTCTTT. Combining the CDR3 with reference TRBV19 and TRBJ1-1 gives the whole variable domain DGGITQSPKYLFRKEGQNVTLSCEQNLNHDAMYWYRQDPGQGLRLIYYSQIVNDFQKGDIAEGYSVSREKKESFPLTVTSAQKNPTAFYLCASSAGYGLSMNTEAFFGQGTRLTVV.